Following are 14 T cell receptor beta chains from one sample sequenced in a study of T-cell reconstitution after alpha-beta-depleted transplantation in children (dated by TCRdb to 2016 to 2018). Libraries were prepared through PCR. The instrument was an Illumina HiSeq 2500. To normalize quantification of the TCRbeta repertoire, the TCR libraries were built with molecular barcoding that relied on unique molecular identifiers. The public reads were quality trimmed at Q25 with fastp and then assembled into clones with MiXCR by TCRdb, keeping productive beta chains. For every CDR3 protein sequence, its rows merge into one entry that carries the most common genes and DNA. Across this sample there are some 590,000 distinct CDR3 sequences, with about 11% seen only once. The leading ten clones occupy about 4.2% of the sample. Sequencing used PBMCs from the stem cell graft donor, obtained from the stem cell graft. Source of these receptors: a human donor who donated a stem cell graft to a child with acute myeloid leukemia.

This clonotype was seen repeatedly, ten times or more. V and J are TRBV29-1 and TRBJ2-7; D not resolved. Germline V gives CDR1 SQVTM, CDR2 ANQGSEA. V was cut by 4 bases and J by 6 bases, with 16 bases left in between. This CDR3 contains 13 residues. CDR3 amino acids: CSVGFGLVFEQYF. The CDR3 nucleotides read TGCAGCGTTGGATTTGGGCTTGTCTTCGAGCAGTACTTC.

In regard to this clonotype: One base away lies a much larger clone, so this may be a sequencing read error. The chain employs TRBV7-3 and TRBJ1-1; TRBD1 aligns across 8 bases. Germline lookup yields CDR1 SGHTA and CDR2 FQGTGA. This CDR3 has 14 amino acids. The CDR3 loop is CASSLGRQGAEAYF. CDR3 in DNA: TGTGCCAGCAGCTTAGGTCGTCAGGGGGCTGAAGCTTACTTT.

This clonotype came up a few times. The chain recombines TRBV29-1 with TRBJ2-1, with D uncertain. V shed 4 bases and J shed 6 bases, with 16 bases lying between them. The CDR3 is 14 amino acids. Germline loops: CDR1 SQVTM, CDR2 ANQGSEA. The CDR3 spells CSVGSRLGSNEQFF. Written as DNA, the CDR3 is TGCAGCGTTGGTTCCCGTTTGGGGTCCAATGAGCAGTTCTTC.

The chain carries TRBV28 and TRBJ2-5, with 8 bases aligning to TRBD1. There are 15 residues in the CDR3. Per the germline V gene, CDR1 is MDHEN and CDR2 is SYDVKM. V trimming: 1 base; J trimming: 4 bases; junction bases outside the gene matches: 5. Here the CDR3 DNA reads TGTGCCAGCAGTTTATATCCAGGGGGCGGAGAGACCCAGTACTTC. Translation: CASSLYPGGGETQYF.

This clonotype was found a few times. Germline is not matched at one junction end, which may reflect a read error. The gene calls are TRBV20-1 and TRBJ1-1; no definite D call. There are 10 residues in the CDR3. Germline CDR1 and CDR2: DFQATT and SNEGSKA (reference sequence). The CDR3 region is CLVTDTEAFF. DNA for the CDR3: TGTTTGGTTACGGACACTGAAGCTTTCTTT.

The sample holds many counts of this clonotype. The chain is built from TRBV7-2 and TRBJ2-1; D is undetermined. Germline CDR1 SGHTA, CDR2 FQGNSA. Trimming took off 1 base at V and 4 bases at J, with 8 bases between the two ends. The CDR3 totals 14 residues. CDR3 sequence: CASSLGLVYNEQFF. CDR3 sequence (DNA): TGTGCCAGCAGCTTAGGTTTGGTTTACAATGAGCAGTTCTTC.

In its sample, this clonotype was seen many times. The junction shows a germline mismatch at one end, possibly a read error. The chain employs TRBV7-7 and TRBJ2-1; TRBD2 aligns across 11 bases. This CDR3 spans 15 amino acids. CDR1 and CDR2 from the germline V gene are SSHAT and FNYEAQ (reference sequence). As DNA, the CDR3 is TGTGCTAGCAGCTTAGCACTAGCGGGAGACAATGAGCAGTTCTTC. Encoded protein: CASSLALAGDNEQFF. Supplemented by reference TRBV7-7 and TRBJ2-1, the full variable domain reads GAGVSQSPRYKVTKRGQDVTLRCDPISSHATLYWYQQALGQGPEFLTYFNYEAQPDKSGLPSDRFSAERPEGSISTLTIQRTEQRDSAMYRCASSLALAGDNEQFFGPGTRLTVL.

This clonotype was picked up a small number of times. The chain recombines TRBV6-1 with TRBJ2-2, with D perhaps TRBD1 (6 bases). Germline values: CDR1 MNHNS, CDR2 SASEGT. The CDR3 is 14 residues long. The V end lost 7 bases, the J end lost 6 bases, and 15 bases lay between the germline ends. This CDR3 is CASIPDRGAGELFF. The CDR3 nucleotides read TGTGCCAGCATTCCGGACAGAGGGGCCGGGGAGCTGTTTTTT.

The table lists this clonotype with a few counts. This sequence joins TRBV6-1 and TRBJ2-2; perhaps TRBD1 as D (6 bases). This CDR3 has 14 residues. In germline, CDR1 is MNHNS, CDR2 SASEGT. V lost 10 bases and J lost 3, with 15 bases in between. In DNA, the CDR3 is TGTGCCATACAGGGAACACAAGACACCGGGGAGCTGTTTTTT. It codes for CAIQGTQDTGELFF.

The genes are TRBV7-2 and TRBJ2-2; 14 nucleotides match TRBD2. Trimming took 4 bases from V and 3 from J; bases not matched to a gene: 10. The CDR3 has 19 residues. Per the germline V gene, CDR1 is SGHTA and CDR2 is FQGNSA. The DNA for the CDR3 is TGTGCCAGCAGCTCAACGGGACTAGCGGGAGTGCGGGACACCGGGGAGCTGTTTTTT. This encodes CASSSTGLAGVRDTGELFF.

The count of this clonotype is one. V usage is TRBV6-2 or TRBV6-3 and J usage is TRBJ1-2; 7 nucleotides line up with TRBD1. This CDR3 is built from 16 residues. Germline trimming cut 6 bases from V and 4 bases from J; bases unmatched to any gene: 14. The V gene's germline CDR1 is MNHEY and CDR2 SVGEGT. The CDR3 DNA reads TGTGCCAGCAGCCTCTCAGGGGGGCTTTGGATCTATGGCTACACCTTC. It codes for CASSLSGGLWIYGYTF.

Worth noting for this clonotype: A much larger clonotype is one base distant, so this may be a read error. The gene calls are TRBV5-1 and TRBJ2-3; D is unclear. Germline CDR1 SGHRS, CDR2 YFSETQ. Trimming removed 0 bases from V and 8 bases from J, with 10 bases in between. CDR3 length equals 13 residues. The CDR3 here is CASSLDSPVTQYF. The CDR3 region has the DNA TGCGCCAGCAGCTTGGACTCTCCAGTTACGCAGTATTTT.

Remarks on this clonotype: A much more abundant neighbour one base away suggests this may be a read error. V usage is TRBV3-1 and J usage is TRBJ2-6, with 11 nucleotides matching TRBD1. V was clipped by 8 bases and J by 4 bases; unmatched bases: 16. This CDR3 has 19 amino acids. In germline, CDR1 is LGHDT, CDR2 YNNKEL (reference sequence). In nucleotides, the CDR3 is TGTGCCAGCTGTTTAGCAGGACAGGGGGCGCTTTGGGGGGCCAACGTCCTGACTTTC. This encodes CASCLAGQGALWGANVLTF. The variable domain in full, with the rest retrieved from reference TRBV3-1 and TRBJ2-6, is DTAVSQTPKYLVTQMGNDKSIKCEQNLGHDTMYWYKQDSKKFLKIMFSYNNKELIINETVPNRFSPKSPDKAHLNLHINSLELGDSAVYFCASCLAGQGALWGANVLTFGAGSRLTVL.

The rearrangement joins TRBV12-3 or TRBV12-4 to TRBJ2-5; 12 nucleotides agree with TRBD2. Trimming cost V 6 bases and J 5 bases; bases outside gene matches: 7. This CDR3 comprises 15 residues. The CDR3 nucleotides read TGTGCCAGCAGAGCTAGCGGGAGGGCGATCGAGACCCAGTACTTC. The encoded protein is CASRASGRAIETQYF.